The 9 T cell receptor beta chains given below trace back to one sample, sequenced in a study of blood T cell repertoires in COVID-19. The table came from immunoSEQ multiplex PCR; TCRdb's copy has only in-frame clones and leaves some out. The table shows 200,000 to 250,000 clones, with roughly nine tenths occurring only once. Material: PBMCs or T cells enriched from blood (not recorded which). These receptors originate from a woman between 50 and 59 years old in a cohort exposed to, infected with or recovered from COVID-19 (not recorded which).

CDR3 residues: CAREGQVGVNSPLHF. The CDR3 DNA reads as TGTGCCCGGGAGGGTCAAGTCGGAGTTAATTCACCCCTCCACTTT. This chain uses TRBV2 with TRBJ1-6; D not certain. Per germline, CDR1 SNHLY and CDR2 FYNNEI. V was clipped by 11 bases and J by 6 bases, with 20 bases between them. CDR3 size: 15 residues.

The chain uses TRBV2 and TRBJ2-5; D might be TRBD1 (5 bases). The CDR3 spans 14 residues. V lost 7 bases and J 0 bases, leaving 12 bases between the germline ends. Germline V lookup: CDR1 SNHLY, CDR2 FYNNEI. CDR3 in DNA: TGTGCCAGCACCCAGACAGTCTACCAAGAGACCCAGTACTTC. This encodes CASTQTVYQETQYF.

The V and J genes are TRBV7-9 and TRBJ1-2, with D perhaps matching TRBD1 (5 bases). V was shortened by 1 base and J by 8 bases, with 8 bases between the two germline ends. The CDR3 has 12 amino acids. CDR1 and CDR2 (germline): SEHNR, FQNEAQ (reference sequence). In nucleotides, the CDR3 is TGTGCCAGCAGCTTAGAGGGGCAAGGCTACACCTTC. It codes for CASSLEGQGYTF.

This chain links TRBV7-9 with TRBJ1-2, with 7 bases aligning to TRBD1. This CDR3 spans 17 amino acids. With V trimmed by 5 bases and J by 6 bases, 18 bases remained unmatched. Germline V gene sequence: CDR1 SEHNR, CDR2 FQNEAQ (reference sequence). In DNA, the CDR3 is TGTGCCAGCAGCGCCGTGACAGGGCCCCCCCCTATCGATGGCTACACCTTC. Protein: CASSAVTGPPPIDGYTF.

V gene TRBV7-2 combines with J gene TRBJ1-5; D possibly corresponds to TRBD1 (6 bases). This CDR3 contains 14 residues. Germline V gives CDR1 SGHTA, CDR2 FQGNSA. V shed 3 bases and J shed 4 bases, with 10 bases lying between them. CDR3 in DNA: TGTGCCAGCAGCTTGTTTACAGGGAATCAGCCCCAGCATTTT. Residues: CASSLFTGNQPQHF.

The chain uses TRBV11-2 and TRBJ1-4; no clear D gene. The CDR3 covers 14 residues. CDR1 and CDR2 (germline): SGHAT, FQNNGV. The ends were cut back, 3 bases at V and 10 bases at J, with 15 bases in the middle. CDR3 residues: CASSLGQRVGKLFF. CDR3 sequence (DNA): TGTGCCAGCAGCTTGGGTCAGAGGGTGGGAAAACTGTTTTTT.

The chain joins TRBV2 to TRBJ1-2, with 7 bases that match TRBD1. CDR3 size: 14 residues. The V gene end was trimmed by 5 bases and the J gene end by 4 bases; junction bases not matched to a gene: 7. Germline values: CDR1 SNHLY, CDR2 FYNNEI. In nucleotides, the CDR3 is TGTGCCAGCAGTAGGGACAGAACAAGCTATGGCTACACCTTC. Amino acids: CASSRDRTSYGYTF. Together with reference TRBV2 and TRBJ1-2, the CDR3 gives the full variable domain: EPEVTQTPSHQVTQMGQEVILRCVPISNHLYFYWYRQILGQKVEFLVSFYNNEISEKSEIFDDQFSVERPDGSNFTLKIRSTKLEDSAMYFCASSRDRTSYGYTFGSGTRLTVV.

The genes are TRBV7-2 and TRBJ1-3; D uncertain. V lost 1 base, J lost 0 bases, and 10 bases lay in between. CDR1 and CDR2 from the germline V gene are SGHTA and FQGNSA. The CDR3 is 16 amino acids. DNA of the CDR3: TGTGCCAGCAGCTTAGGCGGTCCCCTCTCTGGAAACACCATATATTTT. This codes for CASSLGGPLSGNTIYF.

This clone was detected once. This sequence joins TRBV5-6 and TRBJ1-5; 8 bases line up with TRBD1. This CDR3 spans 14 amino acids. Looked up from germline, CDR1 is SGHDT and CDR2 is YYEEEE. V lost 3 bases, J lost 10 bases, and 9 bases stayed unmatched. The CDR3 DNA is TGTGCCAGCAGCTGGGGACAGGACAAAGGTCCCCAGCATTTT. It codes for CASSWGQDKGPQHF.